One sample yielded the 32 T cell receptor beta chains listed below, sequenced in a study of preoperative IRX-2 immunotherapy in early breast cancer. Treatment noted: preoperative locoregional IRX-2 cytokine immunotherapy. Sequencing was performed with immunoSEQ multiplex PCR; in TCRdb, only in-frame clones are kept and a portion is missing. This sample has some 99,000 clones, with 86% found just once. Sample: tumor tissue, taken after IRX-2 immunotherapy. The receptors were sampled from a human donor with breast cancer.

The J gene is TRBJ1-3, the V gene TRBV28; D call uncertain. Per germline, CDR1 MDHEN and CDR2 SYDVKM. Between the trimmed V and J ends, which lost 6 bases and 4 bases, there was a span of 13 bases. The CDR3 length is 14 residues. DNA for the CDR3: TGTGCCAGCAGCGGGCGACCGTCGGGAAACACCATATATTTT. Translation gives CASSGRPSGNTIYF.

The CDR3 loop is CASSSSGTGYGYTF. For the CDR3, the DNA is TGTGCCAGCAGCTCATCCGGGACAGGGTATGGCTACACCTTC. This chain uses TRBV11-3 with TRBJ1-2; 9 nucleotides line up with TRBD1. CDR3 size: 14 residues. The germline CDR1 and CDR2 sequences are SGHNT and YENEEA. V lost 4 bases and J lost 5; bases outside the gene matches: 5.

This clone showed up just once. This rearrangement joins TRBV10-2 to TRBJ2-1; 8 positions agree with TRBD2. From germline, CDR1 is WSHSY and CDR2 SAAADI. This CDR3 contains 18 residues. Trimming at V came to 8 bases and at J to 0 bases, leaving 15 bases not matched to a gene. The chain's CDR3 is CASYSGVPQPNSYNEQFF. The CDR3, as DNA: TGCGCCAGCTATAGCGGGGTACCACAACCTAACTCCTACAATGAGCAGTTCTTC.

V is TRBV19 and J is TRBJ2-1, with 9 bases identical to TRBD1. Germline V lookup: CDR1 LNHDA, CDR2 SQIVND (reference sequence). J gave up 8 bases and V 4 bases, and 9 bases lay outside the gene matches. The CDR3 has 15 residues. The CDR3 bases are TGTGCCAGTAGTACTATCCGACAGGGGGGAGATGAGCAGTTCTTC. It codes for CASSTIRQGGDEQFF.

This chain joins TRBV28 and TRBJ2-1, with D perhaps TRBD1 (6 bases). The CDR3 loop spans 14 amino acids. Trimming left V 8 bases short and J 4 bases short, with 15 bases between. CDR1 and CDR2 from the germline V gene are MDHEN and SYDVKM. In nucleotides, the CDR3 is TGTGCCAGCTTTAGACAGGTTGGGTACAATGAGCAGTTCTTC. Its protein is CASFRQVGYNEQFF.

CDR3 sequence reads: CASGGSLANYGYTF. As DNA, the CDR3 is TGTGCCAGCGGGGGGAGTCTTGCTAACTATGGCTACACCTTC. The chain uses TRBV6-4 and TRBJ1-2; weak D call: TRBD1 (5 bases). V gave up 8 bases and J gave up 0 bases, with 13 bases separating them. Germline CDR1 MRHNA, CDR2 SNTAGT. The CDR3 has 14 residues.

The rearrangement links TRBV10-3 to TRBJ2-3; D not resolved. Germline CDR1 ENHRY, CDR2 SYGVKD. The CDR3 extends over 16 amino acids. V was cut by 0 bases and J by 2 bases, with 12 bases left in between. The CDR3 protein is CAISESYEIYTDTQYF. The CDR3 DNA is TGTGCCATCAGTGAGTCGTATGAGATCTACACAGATACGCAGTATTTT.

This clone has a single count. The chain is built from TRBV30 and TRBJ1-1; the D gene is possibly TRBD1 (6 bases). This CDR3 is 13 amino acids long. CDR1 GTSNPN and CDR2 SVGIG come from the germline V gene (reference sequence). Trimming took 7 bases from V and 1 from J, leaving 13 bases between them. The CDR3 loop is CASTRGPNTEAFF. CDR3 DNA sequence: TGTGCCTCCACCAGGGGCCCGAACACTGAAGCTTTCTTT. Complete variable domain (other parts from reference TRBV30 and TRBJ1-1): SQTIHQWPATLVQPVGSPLSLECTVEGTSNPNLYWYRQAAGRGLQLLFYSVGIGQISSEVPQNLSASRPQDRQFILSSKKLLLSDSGFYLCASTRGPNTEAFFGQGTRLTVV.

The chain is built from TRBV11-3 and TRBJ2-7; 11 bases fit TRBD2. Germline-derived CDR1 and CDR2 are SGHNT and YENEEA. The CDR3 covers 15 residues. The J segment lost 3 bases and the V segment lost 5 bases, leaving 6 bases of the junction unmatched. The CDR3 protein is CASSLTSGRIYEQYF. Written as DNA, the CDR3 is TGTGCCAGCAGCCTTACTAGCGGGAGAATCTACGAGCAGTACTTC.

This chain links TRBV30 with TRBJ1-4; D is unclear. Germline V gene lookup returns CDR1 GTSNPN and CDR2 SVGIG (reference sequence). The CDR3 is made up of 11 amino acids. Between the trimmed V and J ends, which lost 5 bases and 6 bases, there was a span of 7 bases. CDR3 nucleotide sequence: TGTGCCTGGGGGAACGATGAAAAACTGTTTTTT. It specifies CAWGNDEKLFF.

The rearrangement links TRBV11-3 to TRBJ1-2, with D tentatively TRBD1 (5 bases). Germline assignment: CDR1 SGHNT and CDR2 YENEEA. The CDR3 runs to 14 residues. The V gene lost 6 bases and the J gene lost 2 bases, with 13 bases spanning the gap. The CDR3 region has the DNA TGTGCCAGCAGAGGGACGGCTTTAAACTATGGCTACACCTTC. Protein: CASRGTALNYGYTF.

The gene calls are TRBV6-7 and TRBJ1-1, with D perhaps matching TRBD1 (6 bases). TRBV6-7 is marked as an open reading frame, function uncertain. The V end was cut by 2 bases, the J end by 9 bases, with 22 bases between. The CDR3 spans 16 residues. The CDR3 DNA reads as TGTGCCAGCAGTTACGCTTCCAGACAGGTCATGGATCAAGCTTTCTTT. This sequence encodes CASSYASRQVMDQAFF.

The V and J genes are TRBV25-1 and TRBJ1-2; D unclear. The CDR3 length is 14 residues. V lost 8 bases and J lost 4, with 17 bases in between. Germline CDR1 MGHDK, CDR2 SYGVNS. The CDR3 sequence is CASGIMAGPYGYTF. The CDR3 bases are TGTGCCAGCGGAATCATGGCAGGACCCTATGGCTACACCTTC.

V and J are TRBV19 and TRBJ2-6, with 8 bases matching TRBD1. CDR1 and CDR2 from the germline V gene are LNHDA and SQIVND (reference sequence). V lost 5 bases, J lost 0 bases, and 6 bases stayed unmatched. The CDR3 contains 17 residues. The CDR3 nucleotides read TGTGCCAGTAGTCTTTGGACAGGGCGCTCTGGGGCCAACGTCCTGACTTTC. It specifies CASSLWTGRSGANVLTF.

The chain links TRBV14 to TRBJ2-1, with 10 bases fitting TRBD2. The CDR3 has 17 residues. Germline CDR1 SGHDN, CDR2 FVKESK. V dropped 0 bases and J dropped 8; count of bases not matched to a gene: 10. The DNA for the CDR3 is TGTGCCAGCAGCCAAGATCGTAGAGCGGGGGGGCTCGATGAGCAGTTCTTC. It specifies CASSQDRRAGGLDEQFF.

The rearrangement links TRBV18 to TRBJ1-1; 10 nucleotides line up with TRBD1. CDR3 length: 14 amino acids. Germline CDR1 and CDR2: KGHSH and LQKENI. The J segment lost 6 bases and the V segment lost 4 bases, leaving 5 bases of the junction unmatched. The CDR3 sequence: CASSRGDRGPEAFF. CDR3 nucleotide sequence: TGTGCCAGCTCACGTGGAGACAGGGGGCCTGAAGCTTTCTTT.

CDR3 region: CASSIRGEFLVSPLHF. The DNA of the CDR3 is TGTGCCAGTAGTATCAGAGGGGAGTTCTTGGTGTCACCCCTCCACTTT. The chain has TRBV19 and TRBJ1-6, with D perhaps matching TRBD1 (5 bases). The CDR3 has 16 residues. V was pared by 3 bases and J by 10 bases, with 19 bases between. Germline V gene sequence: CDR1 LNHDA, CDR2 SQIVND (reference sequence). Drawing the rest from reference TRBV19 and TRBJ1-6, the complete variable domain is DGGITQSPKYLFRKEGQNVTLSCEQNLNHDAMYWYRQDPGQGLRLIYYSQIVNDFQKGDIAEGYSVSREKKESFPLTVTSAQKNPTAFYLCASSIRGEFLVSPLHFGNGTRLTVT.

V gene TRBV11-3 combines with J gene TRBJ2-4; D is possibly TRBD1 or TRBD2 (6 bases each). Per germline, CDR1 SGHNT and CDR2 YENEEA. The germline V and J ends were trimmed by 5 bases and 0 bases, with 17 bases remaining between them. The CDR3 spans 17 residues. The CDR3 reads CASSKEAGTLAKNIQYF. For the CDR3, the DNA is TGTGCCAGCAGCAAAGAGGCGGGGACACTAGCCAAAAACATTCAGTACTTC.

The rearrangement links TRBV19 to TRBJ2-3, with D perhaps matching TRBD1 or TRBD2 (5 bases each). The V and J ends lost 6 bases and 2 bases respectively, with 9 bases between them. The CDR3 covers 13 residues. From germline, CDR1 is LNHDA and CDR2 SQIVND (reference sequence). CDR3 sequence (DNA): TGTGCCAGTAGCCGGGACCCCACAGATACGCAGTATTTT. Encoded protein: CASSRDPTDTQYF.

The chain combines TRBV30 with TRBJ2-7; TRBD1 agrees at 7 bases. Germline V gene sequence: CDR1 GTSNPN, CDR2 SVGIG (reference sequence). With 3 bases clipped from V and 3 bases from J, the junction kept 5 bases outside the gene matches. The CDR3 consists of 13 residues. CDR3 protein: CAWRIRGIYEQYF. In nucleotides, the CDR3 is TGTGCCTGGAGGATCAGGGGGATCTACGAGCAGTACTTC.

The rearrangement links TRBV5-1 to TRBJ2-2; 7 bases line up with TRBD1. Germline V gene data show CDR1 as SGHRS and CDR2 as YFSETQ. The CDR3 is made up of 16 amino acids. With 4 bases clipped from V and 1 base from J, the junction kept 7 bases outside the gene matches. CDR3 DNA: TGCGCCAGCAGCACATCCGGGACAGAGAACACCGGGGAGCTGTTTTTT. Translated, it gives CASSTSGTENTGELFF. Supplemented by reference TRBV5-1 and TRBJ2-2, the full variable domain reads KAGVTQTPRYLIKTRGQQVTLSCSPISGHRSVSWYQQTPGQGLQFLFEYFSETQRNKGNFPGRFSGRQFSNSRSEMNVSTLELGDSALYLCASSTSGTENTGELFFGEGSRLTVL.

The V call is TRBV1, the J call TRBJ2-7. TRBV1 is reported as a pseudogene. The CDR3 runs 14 residues. CDR3 DNA sequence: TGCACCAGCAACGGATGGGGATTCTCCTACGAGCAGTACTTC. Translating gives CTSNGWGFSYEQYF.

This clone was counted once. The genes are TRBV28 and TRBJ2-7; the D gene is possibly TRBD2 (7 bases). The CDR3 sequence is 17 residues long. The germline V gene encodes CDR1 MDHEN and CDR2 SYDVKM. The ends were cut back, 5 bases at V and 0 bases at J, with 20 bases in the middle. The CDR3 region is CASSPDDKGGDSYEQYF. CDR3 bases: TGTGCCAGCAGTCCGGACGACAAAGGGGGGGACTCCTACGAGCAGTACTTC.

A remark on this clone: One junction end does not reproduce the germline sequence, and a read error may be involved. The V gene is TRBV7-1, the J gene TRBJ2-7; D is possibly TRBD1 (5 bases). TRBV7-1 is labeled an ORF, and its function is uncertain. CDR3 length equals 13 residues. CDR3 in DNA: TGTGCCAGCAGCGTTCAGGGCTCCCACGAGCAGTACTTC. Its translation is CASSVQGSHEQYF.

The J gene is TRBJ1-4, the V gene TRBV10-2, with 10 bases matching TRBD1. The CDR3 totals 17 residues. CDR1 WSHSY and CDR2 SAAADI come from the germline V gene. The V segment lost 6 bases and the J segment 0 bases; nucleotides outside the gene matches: 7. The CDR3 nucleotides are TGCGCCAGCAGGAGGACAGGGGGAATCGCAACTAATGAAAAACTGTTTTTT. Its protein is CASRRTGGIATNEKLFF.

J is TRBJ1-1 and V is TRBV14, with TRBD1 matching 8 bases. This CDR3 contains 14 residues. The germline CDR1 and CDR2 sequences are SGHDN and FVKESK. Trimming cost V 3 bases and J 6 bases; bases outside gene matches: 6. Here the CDR3 DNA reads TGTGCCAGCAGCCAGAGTCAGGGGGCGCCTGAAGCTTTCTTT. Translated: CASSQSQGAPEAFF.

The chain carries TRBV19 and TRBJ2-7; no firm D call. V shed 5 bases and J shed 7 bases, with 15 bases lying between them. The CDR3 runs to 13 residues. Germline loops: CDR1 LNHDA, CDR2 SQIVND (reference sequence). CDR3 sequence (DNA): TGTGCCAGTAGTCCACTACTCCGAGCTGAGCAGTACTTC. This sequence encodes CASSPLLRAEQYF.

This clone was detected only once. J is TRBJ2-4 and V is TRBV12-2; TRBD2, the D gene given by the table, was not confirmed from the DNA. TRBV12-2 constitutes a pseudogene. CDR3 length: 19 amino acids. The CDR3 bases are TGTGCAAGTCGCTTACATTCTCCTAGCGGGCGATTAGCCAAAAACATTCAGTACTTC. Translating it yields CASRLHSPSGRLAKNIQYF.

V usage is TRBV29-1 and J usage is TRBJ1-3, with D possibly TRBD1 on 6 matching bases. In germline, CDR1 is SQVTM, CDR2 ANQGSEA. The ends were cut back, 7 bases at V and 4 bases at J, with 17 bases in the middle. The CDR3 has 14 amino acids. CDR3 amino acids: CSGLTGARGNTIYF. The CDR3 nucleotides are TGCAGCGGGCTGACGGGGGCGCGAGGAAACACCATATATTTT.

V usage is TRBV19 and J usage is TRBJ2-7; TRBD1 agrees at 9 bases. The CDR3 loop spans 13 amino acids. V shed 8 bases and J 0 bases; nucleotides not matched to a gene: 2. Germline V gene lookup returns CDR1 LNHDA and CDR2 SQIVND (reference sequence). CDR3 protein: CASGDRDSYEQYF. The DNA of the CDR3 is TGTGCCAGTGGGGACAGGGACTCCTACGAGCAGTACTTC.

V and J are TRBV6-8 and TRBJ1-2; a weak D match, TRBD1 (5 bases). This CDR3 has 14 amino acids. Germline CDR1 and CDR2: MNHGY and SAAAGT. The V gene lost 2 bases and the J gene lost 5 bases, with 12 bases spanning the gap. The CDR3 reads CASSYGGLEYGYTF. CDR3 sequence (DNA): TGTGCCAGCAGTTACGGGGGACTGGAGTATGGCTACACCTTC.

This chain uses TRBV28 with TRBJ2-7, with 12 bases fitting TRBD2. Germline V lookup: CDR1 MDHEN, CDR2 SYDVKM. Germline trimming cut 1 base from V and 3 bases from J; bases unmatched to any gene: 4. The CDR3 has 16 residues. CDR3 sequence reads: CASSLSTSGSFYEQYF. The DNA for the CDR3 is TGTGCCAGCAGTTTATCGACTAGCGGGAGTTTCTACGAGCAGTACTTC.